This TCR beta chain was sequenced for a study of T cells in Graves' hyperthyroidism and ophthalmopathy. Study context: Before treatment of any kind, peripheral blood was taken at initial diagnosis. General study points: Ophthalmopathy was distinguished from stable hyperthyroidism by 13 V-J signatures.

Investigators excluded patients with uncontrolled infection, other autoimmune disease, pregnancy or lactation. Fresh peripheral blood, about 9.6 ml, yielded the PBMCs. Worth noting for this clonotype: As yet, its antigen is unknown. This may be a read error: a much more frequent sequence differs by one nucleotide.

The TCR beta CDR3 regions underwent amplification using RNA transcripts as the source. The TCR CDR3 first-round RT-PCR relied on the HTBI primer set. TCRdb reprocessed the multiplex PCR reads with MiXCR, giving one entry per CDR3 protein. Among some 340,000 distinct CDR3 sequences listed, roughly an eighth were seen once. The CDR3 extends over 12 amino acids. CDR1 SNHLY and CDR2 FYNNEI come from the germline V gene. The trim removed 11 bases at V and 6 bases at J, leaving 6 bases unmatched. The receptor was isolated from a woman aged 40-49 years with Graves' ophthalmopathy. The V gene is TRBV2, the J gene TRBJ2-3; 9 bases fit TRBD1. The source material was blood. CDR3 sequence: CAGNRGPDTQYF. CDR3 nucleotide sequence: TGTGCCGGCAACAGGGGGCCGGATACGCAGTATTTT. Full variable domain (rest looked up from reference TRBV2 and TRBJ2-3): EPEVTQTPSHQVTQMGQEVILRCVPISNHLYFYWYRQILGQKVEFLVSFYNNEISEKSEIFDDQFSVERPDGSNFTLKIRSTKLEDSAMYFCAGNRGPDTQYFGPGTRLTVL.